These 27 T cell receptor beta chains were sequenced from one sample in a study of radiotherapy plus CTLA-4 blockade in lung cancer (dated by TCRdb to between 2018 and 2020). The library was built by means of the immunoSEQ multiplex PCR assay. The clones in this table, taken by TCRdb from immuneACCESS, are in-frame only. Not every clone is retained; where verified, under half of the shortfall comes from an unresolved V gene, and the cause of the rest is unknown. For this sample there are 47,000 or so clones; 85% appear just once. The ten most abundant clones make up around a quarter of the sample. Specimen: peripheral blood, collected from a patient treated with radiotherapy plus ipilimumab. The receptors shown here come from a human donor with non-small cell lung cancer whose response to radiotherapy plus ipilimumab could not be evaluated.

A single count supports this clone. The rearrangement links TRBV27 to TRBJ2-6; weak D call: TRBD1 (5 bases). CDR1 MNHEY and CDR2 SMNVEV come from the germline V gene (reference sequence). Between the trimmed V and J ends, which lost 8 bases and 0 bases, there was a span of 17 bases. CDR3 length equals 17 residues. CDR3 sequence (DNA): TGTGCCAGCGGACCCTCAGGGCTCTTCTCTGGGGCCAACGTCCTGACTTTC. Protein sequence: CASGPSGLFSGANVLTF.

The rearrangement links TRBV7-3 to TRBJ2-1; 11 nucleotides agree with TRBD2. Germline assignment: CDR1 SGHTA and CDR2 FQGTGA. The CDR3 runs 13 residues. V lost 5 bases to trimming and J lost 13 bases; unmatched junction nucleotides: 7. The CDR3 nucleotides read TGTGCCAGCAGCCCCGGGACTAGCGGTTTCCAGTTCTTC. It encodes CASSPGTSGFQFF.

This sequence joins TRBV27 and TRBJ1-1; the match to TRBD1 covers 9 bases. Per germline, CDR1 MNHEY and CDR2 SMNVEV (reference sequence). The junction had 14 bases not matched to a gene; V was cut back by 5 bases and J by 10 bases. The CDR3 has 15 residues. The CDR3: CASSPWDRAFARAFF. For the CDR3, the DNA is TGTGCCAGCAGTCCCTGGGACAGGGCCTTCGCTCGAGCTTTCTTT.

The rearrangement links TRBV15 to TRBJ2-7, with 10 nucleotides matching TRBD2. The CDR3 extends over 15 amino acids. After removal of 1 base from V and 6 bases from J, the junction contained 6 bases not matched to a gene. Germline CDR1 is LNHNV and CDR2 is YYDKDF (reference sequence). The CDR3 nucleotides are TGTGCCACCAGCAGAGTACTAGCGGGGTCCCGCGAGCAGTACTTC. The encoded protein is CATSRVLAGSREQYF. The complete variable domain, with remaining parts taken from reference TRBV15 and TRBJ2-7, reads DAMVIQNPRYQVTQFGKPVTLSCSQTLNHNVMYWYQQKSSQAPKLLFHYYDKDFNNEADTPDNFQSRRPNTSFCFLDIRSPGLGDTAMYLCATSRVLAGSREQYFGPGTRLTVT.

The chain employs TRBV28 and TRBJ1-4, with D perhaps TRBD1 (6 bases). CDR1 MDHEN and CDR2 SYDVKM come from the germline V gene. The CDR3 extends over 14 amino acids. Deletions cut 6 bases from V and 3 bases from J, with 11 bases between. CDR3: CASRLDRSNEKLFF. CDR3 DNA: TGTGCCAGCAGACTGGACAGATCTAATGAAAAACTGTTTTTT.

This clone appeared a few times. V gene TRBV28 combines with J gene TRBJ2-7, with 10 bases identical to TRBD2. J gave up 7 bases and V 5 bases, and 8 bases lay outside the gene matches. This CDR3 is built from 14 residues. Germline CDR1 is MDHEN and CDR2 is SYDVKM. CDR3 sequence (DNA): TGTGCCAGCAGTGCGGTGCTAGCGGGAGTGGAGCAGTACTTC. Translation gives CASSAVLAGVEQYF.

The chain employs TRBV28 and TRBJ2-3; a weak D match, TRBD2 (6 bases). The CDR3 is 15 amino acids. Trimming took 7 bases from V and 0 from J, leaving 14 bases between them. In germline, CDR1 is MDHEN, CDR2 SYDVKM. This chain's CDR3 is CASNPGLHSTDTQYF. In nucleotides, the CDR3 is TGTGCCAGCAACCCGGGACTCCATAGCACAGATACGCAGTATTTT.

The genes are TRBV5-1 and TRBJ2-5, with 7 bases identical to TRBD1. The CDR3 is made up of 14 amino acids. Germline values: CDR1 SGHRS, CDR2 YFSETQ. Trimming took 2 bases from V and 5 from J; bases not matched to a gene: 6. This chain's CDR3 is CASSLGGSGETQYF. CDR3 DNA sequence: TGCGCCAGCAGCTTAGGGGGCAGTGGGGAGACCCAGTACTTC.

The rearrangement joins TRBV28 to TRBJ2-1, with D possibly matching TRBD2 (5 bases). Deletions cut 5 bases from V and 8 bases from J, with 22 bases between. The CDR3 spans 16 residues. Germline V lookup: CDR1 MDHEN, CDR2 SYDVKM. The CDR3 protein is CASSPPGGGSGDEQFF. CDR3 DNA: TGTGCCAGCAGTCCCCCCGGTGGCGGGTCCGGCGATGAGCAGTTCTTC.

V gene TRBV5-1 combines with J gene TRBJ2-1; 12 nucleotides agree with TRBD2. The CDR3 is 15 amino acids. The V segment lost 4 bases and the J segment 11 bases; nucleotides outside the gene matches: 10. Germline CDR1 and CDR2: SGHRS and YFSETQ. The CDR3 DNA sequence: TGCGCCAGCAGCCTTCAACTAGCGGGAGGACCCCAGCAGTTCTTC. It yields the protein CASSLQLAGGPQQFF. Looking up the rest from reference TRBV5-1 and TRBJ2-1 gives the full variable domain: KAGVTQTPRYLIKTRGQQVTLSCSPISGHRSVSWYQQTPGQGLQFLFEYFSETQRNKGNFPGRFSGRQFSNSRSEMNVSTLELGDSALYLCASSLQLAGGPQQFFGPGTRLTVL.

The chain couples TRBV18 to TRBJ2-7, with 13 bases fitting TRBD2. This CDR3 is 16 amino acids long. J gave up 3 bases and V 2 bases, and 4 bases lay outside the gene matches. In germline, CDR1 is KGHSH, CDR2 LQKENI. As DNA, the CDR3 is TGTGCCAGCTCACCAAAACTAGCGGGAGGGCTCTACGAGCAGTACTTC. Amino acids: CASSPKLAGGLYEQYF.

The CDR3 DNA sequence: TGTGCCAGCAGTTTCAGGACTAGCGGGAGCTACGAGCAGTACTTC. Its translation: CASSFRTSGSYEQYF. The rearrangement joins TRBV28 to TRBJ2-7; 13 bases line up with TRBD2. Germline V gene data show CDR1 as MDHEN and CDR2 as SYDVKM. The CDR3 totals 15 residues. After removal of 3 bases from V and 3 bases from J, the junction contained 2 bases not matched to a gene. Looking up the rest from reference TRBV28 and TRBJ2-7 gives the full variable domain: DVKVTQSSRYLVKRTGEKVFLECVQDMDHENMFWYRQDPGLGLRLIYFSYDVKMKEKGDIPEGYSVSREKKERFSLILESASTNQTSMYLCASSFRTSGSYEQYFGPGTRLTVT.

The chain couples TRBV29-1 to TRBJ2-2; 11 positions agree with TRBD2. V lost 6 bases and J lost 0; bases outside the gene matches: 15. The CDR3 has 19 residues. Germline V lookup: CDR1 SQVTM, CDR2 ANQGSEA. The CDR3 DNA reads as TGCAGCGTGGGTGGTGGGCTAGCGGGAGGATGGGCGAACACCGGGGAGCTGTTTTTT. As protein: CSVGGGLAGGWANTGELFF.

The genes are TRBV28 and TRBJ2-3, with 8 nucleotides matching TRBD2. The CDR3 is made up of 16 amino acids. The trim removed 3 bases at V and 2 bases at J, leaving 7 bases unmatched. Germline V gene lookup returns CDR1 MDHEN and CDR2 SYDVKM. In DNA, the CDR3 is TGTGCCAGCAGTTTGAGTAGCGGGACTAACACAGATACGCAGTATTTT. This encodes CASSLSSGTNTDTQYF.

This chain joins TRBV28 and TRBJ2-3; D possibly corresponds to TRBD1 (6 bases). Germline loops: CDR1 MDHEN, CDR2 SYDVKM. The CDR3 is made up of 14 amino acids. V dropped 3 bases and J dropped 7 bases, with 14 bases sitting between them. Here the CDR3 reads CASSFLDRPHTQYF. CDR3 DNA sequence: TGTGCCAGCAGTTTCCTTGACAGGCCACATACGCAGTATTTT.

The chain employs TRBV2 and TRBJ1-1; TRBD1 is a possible D gene (6 bases). The CDR3 runs to 14 residues. Trimming shortened V by 5 bases and J by 1 base, and 11 bases separated the two germline ends. In germline, CDR1 is SNHLY, CDR2 FYNNEI. CDR3 amino acids: CASSWTRGNTEAFF. The CDR3 DNA reads as TGTGCCAGCAGTTGGACCAGGGGGAACACTGAAGCTTTCTTT.

This chain joins TRBV19 and TRBJ2-1, with 14 bases matching TRBD2. The germline V gene has CDR1 LNHDA and CDR2 SQIVND (reference sequence). The CDR3 length is 16 residues. With V trimmed by 5 bases and J by 10 bases, 10 bases remained unmatched. CDR3 nucleotides: TGTGCCAGTAGTGCCCCCCCGGGACTAGCGGGAGTGGAGCAGTTCTTC. Translated, it gives CASSAPPGLAGVEQFF. Drawing the rest from reference TRBV19 and TRBJ2-1, the complete variable domain is DGGITQSPKYLFRKEGQNVTLSCEQNLNHDAMYWYRQDPGQGLRLIYYSQIVNDFQKGDIAEGYSVSREKKESFPLTVTSAQKNPTAFYLCASSAPPGLAGVEQFFGPGTRLTVL.

V is TRBV28 and J is TRBJ1-3; D call uncertain. This CDR3 is 15 amino acids long. With 6 bases removed from V and 0 bases from J, the gap between germline ends came to 12 bases. From germline, CDR1 is MDHEN and CDR2 SYDVKM. CDR3 coding DNA: TGTGCCAGCAGCCTGGACGGACTCTCTGGAAACACCATATATTTT. Amino acids: CASSLDGLSGNTIYF.

The V call is TRBV21-1, the J call TRBJ2-1; the table's D call of TRBD2 was not tested on the DNA. TRBV21-1 is a recognized pseudogene. The CDR3 sequence is 15 residues long. The CDR3: CASSPLFASDNEQFF. In nucleotides, the CDR3 is TGTGCCAGCAGCCCCCTATTTGCCTCTGACAATGAGCAGTTCTTC.

The chain uses TRBV7-9 and TRBJ1-1; a weak D match, TRBD1 (6 bases). V was clipped by 4 bases and J by 4 bases, with 13 bases between them. Per germline, CDR1 SEHNR and CDR2 FQNEAQ (reference sequence). The CDR3 totals 14 residues. CDR3 loop: CASSSQGGSTEAFF. In nucleotides, the CDR3 is TGTGCCAGCAGCTCACAGGGTGGGAGCACTGAAGCTTTCTTT.

The chain is built from TRBV6-5 and TRBJ1-2; 7 bases fit TRBD1. After removal of 3 bases from V and 4 bases from J, the junction contained 2 bases not matched to a gene. The CDR3 is 13 amino acids. Germline CDR1 is MNHEY and CDR2 is SVGAGI. Written as DNA, the CDR3 is TGTGCCAGCAGTTATAGGGGGCTCTATGGCTACACCTTC. It is translated as CASSYRGLYGYTF.

V usage is TRBV10-3 and J usage is TRBJ2-2; the match to TRBD1 covers 12 bases. The CDR3 consists of 16 residues. Losses at the gene ends were 6 bases for V and 4 bases for J; bases not matched to a gene: 6. Germline CDR1 reads ENHRY; CDR2 reads SYGVKD. The CDR3 loop is CAISGGQGAGTGELFF. The CDR3 DNA reads TGTGCCATCAGCGGGGGACAGGGGGCGGGCACCGGGGAGCTGTTTTTT.

The chain combines TRBV5-1 with TRBJ1-1; tentatively, D is TRBD1 (6 bases). Trimming cost V 3 bases and J 4 bases, with 13 bases left between them. The V gene's germline CDR1 is SGHRS and CDR2 YFSETQ. The CDR3 spans 14 residues. CDR3 bases: TGCGCCAGCAGCTCAACCCCGGACAGCACTGAAGCTTTCTTT. Its protein is CASSSTPDSTEAFF.

This CDR3 reads CASSFSPGDYEQYF. The CDR3 DNA is TGTGCCAGCAGCTTTAGCCCAGGGGACTACGAGCAGTACTTC. V gene TRBV7-2 combines with J gene TRBJ2-7; TRBD1 is a possible D gene (6 bases). The CDR3 length is 14 residues. CDR1 is SGHTA and CDR2 is FQGNSA in the germline V gene. The V end lost 3 bases, the J end lost 3 bases, and 12 bases lay between the germline ends.

This clone was counted a single time. The chain carries TRBV7-9 and TRBJ1-2; a possible D gene is TRBD1 (5 bases). Germline-derived CDR1 and CDR2 are SEHNR and FQNEAQ (reference sequence). There are 14 residues in the CDR3. V was pared by 5 bases and J by 3 bases, with 13 bases between. DNA for the CDR3: TGTGCCAGCAGCCCCTCGACAGCCTACTATGGCTACACCTTC. Translation: CASSPSTAYYGYTF.

The gene calls are TRBV28 and TRBJ2-7, with D tentatively TRBD1 (5 bases). Trimming shortened V by 0 bases and J by 0 bases, and 9 bases separated the two germline ends. The CDR3 covers 15 residues. Germline V gives CDR1 MDHEN, CDR2 SYDVKM. CDR3: CASSLWLQGSYEQYF. The CDR3 bases are TGTGCCAGCAGTTTATGGCTGCAGGGCTCCTACGAGCAGTACTTC.

This chain joins TRBV7-3 and TRBJ2-1; 8 bases are a match to TRBD2. The CDR3 has 15 residues. The J segment lost 7 bases and the V segment lost 4 bases, leaving 9 bases of the junction unmatched. Germline CDR1 SGHTA, CDR2 FQGTGA. CDR3 in DNA: TGTGCCAGCAGCTCCGAGAGGACTAGCAGGAATGAGCAGTTCTTC. Its translation is CASSSERTSRNEQFF.